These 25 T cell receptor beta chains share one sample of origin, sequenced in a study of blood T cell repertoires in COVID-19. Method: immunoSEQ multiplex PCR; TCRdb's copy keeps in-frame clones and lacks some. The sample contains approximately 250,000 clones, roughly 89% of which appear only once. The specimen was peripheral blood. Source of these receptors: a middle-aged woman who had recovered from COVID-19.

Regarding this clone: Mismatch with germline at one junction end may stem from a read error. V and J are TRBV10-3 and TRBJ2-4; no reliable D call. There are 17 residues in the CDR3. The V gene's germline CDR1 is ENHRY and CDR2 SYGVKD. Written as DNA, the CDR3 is TGTGCCATCAGTGAGTACCTTACTTCCGGAGCCCAAAACATTCAGTACTTC. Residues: CAISEYLTSGAQNIQYF.

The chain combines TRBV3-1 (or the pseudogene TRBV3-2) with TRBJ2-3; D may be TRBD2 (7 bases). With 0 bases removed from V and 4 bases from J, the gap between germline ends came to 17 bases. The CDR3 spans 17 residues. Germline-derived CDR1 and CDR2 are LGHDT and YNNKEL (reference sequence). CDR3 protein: CASSQERRGPRPDTQYF. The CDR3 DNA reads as TGTGCCAGCAGCCAAGAACGGCGGGGGCCGCGCCCAGATACGCAGTATTTT.

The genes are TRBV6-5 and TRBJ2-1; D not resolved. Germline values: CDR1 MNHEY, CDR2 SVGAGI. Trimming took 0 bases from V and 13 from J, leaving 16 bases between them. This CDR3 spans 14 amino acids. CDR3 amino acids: CASSYSFGQPHQFF. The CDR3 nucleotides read TGTGCCAGCAGTTACTCGTTTGGGCAGCCACACCAGTTCTTC.

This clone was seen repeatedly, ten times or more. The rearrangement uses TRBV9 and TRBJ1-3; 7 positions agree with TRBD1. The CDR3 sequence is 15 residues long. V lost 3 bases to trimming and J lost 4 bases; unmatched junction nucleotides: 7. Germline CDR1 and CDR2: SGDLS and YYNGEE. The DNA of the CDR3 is TGTGCCAGCAGCGAGTACAGGGGATCAGGAAACACCATATATTTT. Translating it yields CASSEYRGSGNTIYF.

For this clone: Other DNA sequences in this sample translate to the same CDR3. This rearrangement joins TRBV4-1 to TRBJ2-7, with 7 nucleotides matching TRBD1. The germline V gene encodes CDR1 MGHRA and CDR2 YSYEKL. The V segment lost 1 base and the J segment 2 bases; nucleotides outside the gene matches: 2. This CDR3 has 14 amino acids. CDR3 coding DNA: TGCGCCAGCAGCCAAGGACAGGGAGCCTACGAGCAGTACTTC. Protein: CASSQGQGAYEQYF.

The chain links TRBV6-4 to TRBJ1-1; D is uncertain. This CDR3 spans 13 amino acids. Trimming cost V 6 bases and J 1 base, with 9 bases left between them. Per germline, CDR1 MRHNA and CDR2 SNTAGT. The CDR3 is CASRNQENTEAFF. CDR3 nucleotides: TGTGCCAGCAGAAACCAGGAGAACACTGAAGCTTTCTTT.

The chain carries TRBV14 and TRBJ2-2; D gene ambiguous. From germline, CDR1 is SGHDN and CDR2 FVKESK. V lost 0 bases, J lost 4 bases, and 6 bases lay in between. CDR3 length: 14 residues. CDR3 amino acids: CASSQEQITGELFF. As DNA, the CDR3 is TGTGCCAGCAGCCAAGAACAGATCACCGGGGAGCTGTTTTTT.

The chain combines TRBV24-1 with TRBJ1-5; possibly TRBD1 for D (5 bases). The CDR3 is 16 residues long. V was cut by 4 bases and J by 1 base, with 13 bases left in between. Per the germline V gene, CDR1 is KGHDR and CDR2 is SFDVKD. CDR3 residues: CATSEAGFSSNQPQHF. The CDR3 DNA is TGTGCCACCAGTGAGGCAGGGTTTTCCAGCAATCAGCCCCAGCATTTT.

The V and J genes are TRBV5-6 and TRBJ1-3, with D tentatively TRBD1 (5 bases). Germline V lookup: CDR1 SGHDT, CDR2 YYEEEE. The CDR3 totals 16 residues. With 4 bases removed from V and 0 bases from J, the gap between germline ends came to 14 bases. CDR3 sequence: CASSPAGASSGNTIYF. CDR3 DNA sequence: TGTGCCAGCAGCCCAGCTGGGGCGAGCTCTGGAAACACCATATATTTT.

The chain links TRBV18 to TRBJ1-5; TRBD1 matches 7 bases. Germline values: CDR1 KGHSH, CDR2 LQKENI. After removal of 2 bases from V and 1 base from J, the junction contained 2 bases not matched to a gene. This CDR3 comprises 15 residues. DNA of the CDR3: TGTGCCAGCTCACCAGTGACAGGGAGCAATCAGCCCCAGCATTTT. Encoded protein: CASSPVTGSNQPQHF.

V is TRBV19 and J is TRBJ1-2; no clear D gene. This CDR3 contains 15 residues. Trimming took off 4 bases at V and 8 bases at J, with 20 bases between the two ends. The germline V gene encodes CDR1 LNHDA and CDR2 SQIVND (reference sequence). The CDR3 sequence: CASSTRGNSPGGYTF. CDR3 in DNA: TGTGCCAGTAGTACCCGGGGTAACAGCCCCGGGGGCTACACCTTC.

CDR3 sequence: CASINLRGTEAFF. CDR3 bases: TGTGCCAGCATCAACCTTCGGGGCACTGAAGCTTTCTTT. This chain links TRBV5-6 with TRBJ1-1; D not resolved. CDR1 is SGHDT, CDR2 YYEEEE, per germline. The CDR3 extends over 13 amino acids. V lost 6 bases and J lost 4, with 13 bases in between. Variable domain in full (rest from reference TRBV5-6 and TRBJ1-1): DAGVTQSPTHLIKTRGQQVTLRCSPKSGHDTVSWYQQALGQGPQFIFQYYEEEERQRGNFPDRFSGHQFPNYSSELNVNALLLGDSALYLCASINLRGTEAFFGQGTRLTVV.

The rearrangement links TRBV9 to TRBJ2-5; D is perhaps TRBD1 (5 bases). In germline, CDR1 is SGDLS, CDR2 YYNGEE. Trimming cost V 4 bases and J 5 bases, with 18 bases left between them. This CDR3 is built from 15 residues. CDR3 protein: CASSLSKSRGETQYF. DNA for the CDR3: TGTGCCAGCAGCCTAAGTAAGAGTAGGGGTGAGACCCAGTACTTC.

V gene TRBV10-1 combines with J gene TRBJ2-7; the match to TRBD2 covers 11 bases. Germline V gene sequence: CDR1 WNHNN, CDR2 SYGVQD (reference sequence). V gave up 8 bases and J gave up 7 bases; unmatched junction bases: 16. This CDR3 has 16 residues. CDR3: CASSIGGTSGFGEQYF. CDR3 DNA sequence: TGCGCCAGCTCCATCGGAGGGACTAGCGGCTTCGGGGAGCAGTACTTC.

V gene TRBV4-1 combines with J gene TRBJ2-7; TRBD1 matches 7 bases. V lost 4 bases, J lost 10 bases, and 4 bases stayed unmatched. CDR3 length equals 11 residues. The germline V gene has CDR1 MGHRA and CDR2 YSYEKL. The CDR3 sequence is CASSRGTVQYF. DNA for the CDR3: TGCGCCAGCAGCCGGGGGACAGTTCAGTACTTC.

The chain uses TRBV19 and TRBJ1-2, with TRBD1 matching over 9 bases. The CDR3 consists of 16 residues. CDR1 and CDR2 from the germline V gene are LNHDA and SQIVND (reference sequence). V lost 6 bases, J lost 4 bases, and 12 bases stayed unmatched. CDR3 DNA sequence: TGTGCCAGTAGCAATCTACCGGGACAGGGCCTCTATGGCTACACCTTC. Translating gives CASSNLPGQGLYGYTF.

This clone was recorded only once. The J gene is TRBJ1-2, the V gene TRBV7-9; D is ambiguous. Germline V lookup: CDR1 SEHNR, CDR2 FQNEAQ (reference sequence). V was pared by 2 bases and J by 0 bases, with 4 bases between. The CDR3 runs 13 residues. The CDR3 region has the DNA TGTGCCAGCAGCTTACCCGCTAACTATGGCTACACCTTC. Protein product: CASSLPANYGYTF.

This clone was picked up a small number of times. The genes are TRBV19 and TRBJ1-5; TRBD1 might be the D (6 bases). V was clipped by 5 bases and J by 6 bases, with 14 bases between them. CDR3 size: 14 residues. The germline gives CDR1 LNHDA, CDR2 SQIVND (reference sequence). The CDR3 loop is CASSFKGGSQPQHF. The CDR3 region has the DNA TGTGCCAGTAGTTTCAAAGGGGGATCTCAGCCCCAGCATTTT.

Here the CDR3 reads CASSLNVVAGTDTQYF. CDR3 DNA sequence: TGTGCCAGCAGCTTGAATGTGGTAGCGGGGACAGATACGCAGTATTTT. This chain uses TRBV5-6 with TRBJ2-3; 8 bases are a match to TRBD2. With 1 base clipped from V and 3 bases from J, the junction kept 7 bases outside the gene matches. Per germline, CDR1 SGHDT and CDR2 YYEEEE. The CDR3 is made up of 16 amino acids.

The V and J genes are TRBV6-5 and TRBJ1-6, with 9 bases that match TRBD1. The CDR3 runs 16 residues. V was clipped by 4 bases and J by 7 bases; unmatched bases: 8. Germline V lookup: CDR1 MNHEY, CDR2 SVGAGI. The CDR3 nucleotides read TGTGCCAGCAGTTTCCCTCGGGACAGGGCAAATTCACCCCTCCACTTT. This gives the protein CASSFPRDRANSPLHF.

CDR3 bases: TGTGCCAGCCTGGGGACGAGGAGGGCCGGGGAGCTGTTTTTT. It is translated as CASLGTRRAGELFF. The chain uses TRBV6-5 and TRBJ2-2; weak D call: TRBD2 (6 bases). V was clipped by 8 bases and J by 6 bases, with 16 bases between them. Per germline, CDR1 MNHEY and CDR2 SVGAGI. CDR3 length: 14 residues.

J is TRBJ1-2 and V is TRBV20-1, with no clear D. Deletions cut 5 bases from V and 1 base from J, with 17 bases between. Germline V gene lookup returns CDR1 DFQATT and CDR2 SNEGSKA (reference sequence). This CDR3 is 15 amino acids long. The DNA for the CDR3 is TGCAGTGCTCGTGGTGGAGGGTCGTATAACTATGGCTACACCTTC. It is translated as CSARGGGSYNYGYTF.

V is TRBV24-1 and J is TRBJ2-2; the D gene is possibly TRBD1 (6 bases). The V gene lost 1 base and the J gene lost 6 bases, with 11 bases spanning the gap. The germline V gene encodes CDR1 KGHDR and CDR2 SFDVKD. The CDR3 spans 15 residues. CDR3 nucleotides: TGTGCCACCAGTGATTTTCAGGGGTCGGCCGGGGAGCTGTTTTTT. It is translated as CATSDFQGSAGELFF.

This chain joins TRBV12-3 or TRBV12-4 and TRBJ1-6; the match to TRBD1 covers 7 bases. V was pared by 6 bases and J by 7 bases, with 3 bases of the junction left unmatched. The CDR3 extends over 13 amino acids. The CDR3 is CASSSGGNSPLHF. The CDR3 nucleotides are TGTGCCAGCAGCTCAGGGGGAAATTCACCCCTCCACTTT.

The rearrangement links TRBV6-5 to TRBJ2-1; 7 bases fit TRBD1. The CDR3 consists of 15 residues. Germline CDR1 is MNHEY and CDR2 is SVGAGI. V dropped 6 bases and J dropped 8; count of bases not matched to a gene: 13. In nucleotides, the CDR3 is TGTGCCAGCAGGCCGGGACAGAATTCTAACTATGAGCAGTTCTTC. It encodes CASRPGQNSNYEQFF.